A single sample gave rise to the 4 T cell receptor beta chains below, sequenced in a study of blood T cell repertoires in COVID-19. Profiled with immunoSEQ multiplex PCR; TCRdb holds only in-frame clones, not every one. The sample has about 190,000 clones, less than 85% seen once. The sequencing input was peripheral blood. The receptor set was obtained from a woman aged 45-60 years with acute or convalescent COVID-19.

This chain joins TRBV5-1 and TRBJ2-2; 7 bases are a match to TRBD1. After removal of 0 bases from V and 7 bases from J, the junction contained 3 bases not matched to a gene. Germline V gene data show CDR1 as SGHRS and CDR2 as YFSETQ. This CDR3 is 14 amino acids long. The chain's CDR3 is CASSLGQGDGELFF. The CDR3, as DNA: TGCGCCAGCAGCTTGGGACAGGGTGACGGGGAGCTGTTTTTT.

V is TRBV3-1 (or the pseudogene TRBV3-2) and J is TRBJ2-7, with a possible D match to TRBD1 (6 bases). Germline assignment: CDR1 LGHDT and CDR2 YNNKEL (reference sequence). Trimming took 0 bases from V and 3 from J, leaving 12 bases between them. CDR3 length: 15 residues. The CDR3 DNA is TGTGCCAGCAGCCAAGATGGGGGCTGCCTCTACGAGCAGTACTTC. It translates to CASSQDGGCLYEQYF.

In this sample, this clone turned up a few times. This sequence joins TRBV11-2 and TRBJ2-2; D is uncertain. Trimming took off 2 bases at V and 8 bases at J, with 6 bases between the two ends. The CDR3 has 12 residues. The germline V gene encodes CDR1 SGHAT and CDR2 FQNNGV. This CDR3 is CASSLMEGELFF. CDR3 bases: TGTGCCAGCAGCTTAATGGAGGGGGAGCTGTTTTTT.

The V gene is TRBV30, the J gene TRBJ1-4, with D unresolved. This CDR3 contains 13 residues. V shed 2 bases and J shed 6 bases, with 10 bases lying between them. Germline V gene sequence: CDR1 GTSNPN, CDR2 SVGIG (reference sequence). The CDR3 nucleotides are TGTGCCTGGAGTTATACCCGGGATGAAAAACTGTTTTTT. The encoded protein is CAWSYTRDEKLFF.